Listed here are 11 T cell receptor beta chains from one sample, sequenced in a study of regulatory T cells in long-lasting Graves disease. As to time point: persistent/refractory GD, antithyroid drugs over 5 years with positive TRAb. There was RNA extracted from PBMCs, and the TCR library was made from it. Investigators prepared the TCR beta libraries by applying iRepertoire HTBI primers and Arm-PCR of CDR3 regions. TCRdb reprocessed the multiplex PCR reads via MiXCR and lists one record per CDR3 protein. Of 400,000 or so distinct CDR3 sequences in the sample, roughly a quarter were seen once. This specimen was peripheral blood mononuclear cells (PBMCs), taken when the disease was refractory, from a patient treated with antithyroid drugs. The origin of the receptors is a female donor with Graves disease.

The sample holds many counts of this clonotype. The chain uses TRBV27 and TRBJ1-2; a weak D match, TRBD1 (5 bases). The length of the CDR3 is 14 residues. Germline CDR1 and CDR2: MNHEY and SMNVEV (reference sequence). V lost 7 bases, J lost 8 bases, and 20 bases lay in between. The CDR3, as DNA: TGTGCCAGCACCCCCCGCGCCGGCCCAGGGGGCTACACCTTC. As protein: CASTPRAGPGGYTF.

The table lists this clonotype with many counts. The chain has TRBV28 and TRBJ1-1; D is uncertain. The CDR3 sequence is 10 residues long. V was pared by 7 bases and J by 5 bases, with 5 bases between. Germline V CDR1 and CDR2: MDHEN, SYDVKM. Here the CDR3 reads CASMETEAFF. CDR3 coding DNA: TGTGCCAGCATGGAGACTGAAGCTTTCTTT.

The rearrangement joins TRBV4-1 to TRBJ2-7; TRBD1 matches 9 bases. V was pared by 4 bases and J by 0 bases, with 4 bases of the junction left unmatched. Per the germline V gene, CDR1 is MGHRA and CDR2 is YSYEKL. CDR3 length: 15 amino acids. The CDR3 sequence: CASSRGTGTSYEQYF. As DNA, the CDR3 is TGCGCCAGCAGCCGCGGGACAGGGACCTCCTACGAGCAGTACTTC.

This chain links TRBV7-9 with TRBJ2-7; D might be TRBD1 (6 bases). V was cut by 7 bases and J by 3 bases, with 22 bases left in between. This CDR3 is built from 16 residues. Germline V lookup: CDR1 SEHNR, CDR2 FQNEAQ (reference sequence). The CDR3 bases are TGTGCCAGCACCCTATCCCGGGACATACACAACTACGAGCAGTACTTC. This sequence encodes CASTLSRDIHNYEQYF.

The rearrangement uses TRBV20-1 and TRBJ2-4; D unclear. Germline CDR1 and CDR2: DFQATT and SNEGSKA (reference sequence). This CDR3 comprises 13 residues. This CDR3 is CSPKIIAKNIQYF. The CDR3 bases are TGCAGCCCCAAGATCATAGCCAAAAACATTCAGTACTTC.

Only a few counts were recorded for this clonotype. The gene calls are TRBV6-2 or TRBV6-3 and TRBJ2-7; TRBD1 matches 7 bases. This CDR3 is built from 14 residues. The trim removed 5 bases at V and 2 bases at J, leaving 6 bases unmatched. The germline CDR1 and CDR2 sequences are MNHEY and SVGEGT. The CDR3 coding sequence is TGTGCCAGCAGTCTAGGACAGGAACCCTACGAGCAGTACTTC. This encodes CASSLGQEPYEQYF.

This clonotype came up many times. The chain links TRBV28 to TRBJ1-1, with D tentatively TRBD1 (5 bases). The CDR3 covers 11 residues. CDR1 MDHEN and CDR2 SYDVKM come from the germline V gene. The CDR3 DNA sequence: TGTGAGAGTCAGGGTGACACTGAAGCTTTCTTT. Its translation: CESQGDTEAFF.

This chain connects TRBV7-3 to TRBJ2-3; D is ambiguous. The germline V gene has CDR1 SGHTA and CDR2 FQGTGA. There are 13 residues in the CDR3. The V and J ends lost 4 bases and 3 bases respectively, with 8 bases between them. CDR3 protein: CASSSLGTDTQYF. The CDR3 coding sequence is TGTGCCAGCAGCTCCCTAGGGACAGATACGCAGTATTTT. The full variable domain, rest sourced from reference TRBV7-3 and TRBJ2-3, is GAGVSQTPSNKVTEKGKYVELRCDPISGHTALYWYRQSLGQGPEFLIYFQGTGAADDSGLPNDRFFAVRPEGSVSTLKIQRTERGDSAVYLCASSSLGTDTQYFGPGTRLTVL.

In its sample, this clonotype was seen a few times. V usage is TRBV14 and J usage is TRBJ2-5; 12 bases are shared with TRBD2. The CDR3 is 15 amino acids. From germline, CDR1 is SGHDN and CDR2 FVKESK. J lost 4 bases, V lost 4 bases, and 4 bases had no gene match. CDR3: CASSPTSGRRETQYF. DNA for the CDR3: TGTGCCAGCAGCCCGACTAGCGGGAGAAGAGAGACCCAGTACTTC.

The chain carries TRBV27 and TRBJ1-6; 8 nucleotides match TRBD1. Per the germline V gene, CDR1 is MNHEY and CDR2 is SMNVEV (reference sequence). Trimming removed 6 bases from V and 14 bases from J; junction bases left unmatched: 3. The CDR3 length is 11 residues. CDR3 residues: CASRDRASLHF. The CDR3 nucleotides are TGTGCCAGCAGGGACAGGGCATCCCTCCACTTT.

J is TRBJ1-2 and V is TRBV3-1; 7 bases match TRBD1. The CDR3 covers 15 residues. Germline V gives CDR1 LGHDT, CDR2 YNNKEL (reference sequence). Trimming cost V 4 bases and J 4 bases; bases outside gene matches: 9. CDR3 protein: CASSRASQGVYGYTF. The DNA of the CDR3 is TGTGCCAGCAGCCGTGCAAGTCAGGGGGTCTATGGCTACACCTTC.